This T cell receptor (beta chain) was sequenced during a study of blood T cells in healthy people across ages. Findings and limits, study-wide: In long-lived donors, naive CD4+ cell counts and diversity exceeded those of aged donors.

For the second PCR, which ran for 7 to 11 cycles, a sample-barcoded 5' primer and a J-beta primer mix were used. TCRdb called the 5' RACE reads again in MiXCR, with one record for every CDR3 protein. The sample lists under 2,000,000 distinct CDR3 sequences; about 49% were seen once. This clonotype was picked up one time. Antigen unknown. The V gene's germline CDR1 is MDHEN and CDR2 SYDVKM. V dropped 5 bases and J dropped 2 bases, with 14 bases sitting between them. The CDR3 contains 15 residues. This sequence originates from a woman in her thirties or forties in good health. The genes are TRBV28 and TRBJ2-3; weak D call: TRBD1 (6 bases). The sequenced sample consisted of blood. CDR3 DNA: TGTGCCAGCAGTCCCCTCGAGGGGGTCACAGATACGCAGTATTTT. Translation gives CASSPLEGVTDTQYF.